The 6 T cell receptor beta chains below were found in one sample sequenced in a study of somatic mutations in cytotoxic T cells in rheumatoid arthritis. Generated by immunoSEQ multiplex PCR, the TCRdb table keeps only in-frame clones and is missing some. The table records about 11,000 clones, approximately 82% of them present only once. Specimen: CD8+ T cells sorted from blood. All receptors derive from a woman in her sixties with rheumatoid arthritis.

In this sample, this clone turned up a few times. The chain uses TRBV19 and TRBJ1-1; D gene unclear. From germline, CDR1 is LNHDA and CDR2 SQIVND (reference sequence). This CDR3 is built from 15 residues. V lost 7 bases, J lost 3 bases, and 18 bases lay in between. The DNA of the CDR3 is TGTGCCAGTAAGGTCGCGGGCAGAGGAGACACTGAAGCTTTCTTT. This encodes CASKVAGRGDTEAFF. The variable domain in full, completed from reference TRBV19 and TRBJ1-1, reads DGGITQSPKYLFRKEGQNVTLSCEQNLNHDAMYWYRQDPGQGLRLIYYSQIVNDFQKGDIAEGYSVSREKKESFPLTVTSAQKNPTAFYLCASKVAGRGDTEAFFGQGTRLTVV.

The chain employs TRBV27 and TRBJ2-7, with 7 bases that match TRBD2. J was trimmed by 2 bases and V by 3 bases; bases with no gene match: 7. This CDR3 has 15 residues. Germline V gene lookup returns CDR1 MNHEY and CDR2 SMNVEV (reference sequence). This CDR3 is CASSFGGGGTYEQYF. CDR3 sequence (DNA): TGTGCCAGCAGTTTTGGCGGGGGAGGCACCTACGAGCAGTACTTC.

A single count supports this clone. The chain joins TRBV30 to TRBJ2-5, with TRBD2 matching over 8 bases. Germline V gene lookup returns CDR1 GTSNPN and CDR2 SVGIG (reference sequence). Trimming at V came to 0 bases and at J to 4 bases, leaving 13 bases not matched to a gene. The CDR3 loop spans 17 amino acids. Here the CDR3 DNA reads TGTGCCTGGAGTGTACAAGGTAGCGGGATTACCACAGAGACCCAGTACTTC. Translation: CAWSVQGSGITTETQYF.

The sample holds a few counts of this clone. This chain links TRBV28 with TRBJ2-2, with D possibly TRBD1 on 6 matching bases. Between the trimmed V and J ends, which lost 6 bases and 5 bases, there was a span of 19 bases. The CDR3 runs to 16 residues. Germline CDR1 reads MDHEN; CDR2 reads SYDVKM. CDR3 DNA sequence: TGTGCCAGCAGACGTCTTCTTCCCCAGGGGACCGGGGAGCTGTTTTTT. Residues: CASRRLLPQGTGELFF. Based on the CDR3 plus reference TRBV28 and TRBJ2-2, the full variable domain is DVKVTQSSRYLVKRTGEKVFLECVQDMDHENMFWYRQDPGLGLRLIYFSYDVKMKEKGDIPEGYSVSREKKERFSLILESASTNQTSMYLCASRRLLPQGTGELFFGEGSRLTVL.

This clone is a singleton in its sample. CDR3 sequence: CASGEREGAYEQYF. The CDR3 region has the DNA TGTGCCAGCGGTGAGCGGGAGGGGGCCTACGAGCAGTACTTC. The chain employs TRBV6-5 and TRBJ2-7; 10 nucleotides line up with TRBD2. The CDR3 covers 14 residues. In germline, CDR1 is MNHEY, CDR2 SVGAGI. With V trimmed by 8 bases and J by 2 bases, 6 bases remained unmatched.

The chain carries TRBV25-1 and TRBJ1-1; D is unclear. V shed 8 bases and J shed 5 bases, with 6 bases lying between them. Looked up from germline, CDR1 is MGHDK and CDR2 is SYGVNS. CDR3 length: 10 amino acids. The CDR3 DNA reads TGTGCCAGCTACGGTACTGAAGCTTTCTTT. It is translated as CASYGTEAFF.